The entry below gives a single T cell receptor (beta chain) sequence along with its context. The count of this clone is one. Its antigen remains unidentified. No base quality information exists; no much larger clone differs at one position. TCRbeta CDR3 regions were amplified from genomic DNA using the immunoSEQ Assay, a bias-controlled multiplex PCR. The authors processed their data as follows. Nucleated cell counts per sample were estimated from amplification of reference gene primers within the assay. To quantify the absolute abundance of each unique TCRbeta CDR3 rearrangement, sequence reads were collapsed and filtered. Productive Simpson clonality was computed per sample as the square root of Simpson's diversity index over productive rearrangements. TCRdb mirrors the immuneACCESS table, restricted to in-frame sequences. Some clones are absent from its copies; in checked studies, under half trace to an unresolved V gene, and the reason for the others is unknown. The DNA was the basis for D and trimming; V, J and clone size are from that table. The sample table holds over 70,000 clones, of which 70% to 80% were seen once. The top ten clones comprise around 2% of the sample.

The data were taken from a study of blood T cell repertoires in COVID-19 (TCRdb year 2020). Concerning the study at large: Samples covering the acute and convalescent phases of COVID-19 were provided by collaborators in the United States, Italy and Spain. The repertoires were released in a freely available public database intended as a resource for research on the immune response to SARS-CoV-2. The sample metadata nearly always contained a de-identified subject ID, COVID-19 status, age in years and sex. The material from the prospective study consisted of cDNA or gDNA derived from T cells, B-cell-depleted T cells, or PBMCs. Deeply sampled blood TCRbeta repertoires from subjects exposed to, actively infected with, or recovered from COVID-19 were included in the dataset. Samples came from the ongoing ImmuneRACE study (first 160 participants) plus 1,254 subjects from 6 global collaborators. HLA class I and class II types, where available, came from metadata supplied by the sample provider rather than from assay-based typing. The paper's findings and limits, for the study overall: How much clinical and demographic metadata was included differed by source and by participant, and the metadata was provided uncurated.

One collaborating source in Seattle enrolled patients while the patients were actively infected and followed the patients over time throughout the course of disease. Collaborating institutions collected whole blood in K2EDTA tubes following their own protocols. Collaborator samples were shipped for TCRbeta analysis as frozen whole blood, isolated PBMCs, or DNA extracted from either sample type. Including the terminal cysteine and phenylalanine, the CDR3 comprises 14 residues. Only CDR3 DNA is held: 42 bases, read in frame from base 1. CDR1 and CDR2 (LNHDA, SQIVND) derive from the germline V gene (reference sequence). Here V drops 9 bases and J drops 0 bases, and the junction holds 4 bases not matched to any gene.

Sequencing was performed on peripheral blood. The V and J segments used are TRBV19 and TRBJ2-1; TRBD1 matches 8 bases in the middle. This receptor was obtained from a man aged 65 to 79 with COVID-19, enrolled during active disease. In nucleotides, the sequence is TGTGCCAGCCGGGACAGGAACTCCTACAATGAGCAGTTCTTC. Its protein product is CASRDRNSYNEQFF.